This T cell receptor beta chain originates from a study of shared clonotypes between healthy human individuals. Study in general: Three CD4 naive, three CD4 memory, two CD8 naive and one CD8 memory plate were used per donor.

V was clipped by 3 bases and J by 4 bases, with 15 bases between them. Germline V gene sequence: CDR1 SGHAT, CDR2 FQNNGV. CDR3 length: 15 residues. CD45RO-negative CD8 cells positively selected for CCR7 made up the naive population, which excluded terminally differentiated effector memory CD45RA+ cells. Libraries were prepared by immunoSEQ multiplex PCR; TCRdb keeps only in-frame clonotypes and omits some of them. The sample has approximately 2,000,000 clones, around 93% seen once. The sequence came from a man aged 18 to 35 in good health. Some clones in this sample may be carry-over from other donors' samples. This chain links TRBV11-2 with TRBJ1-2, with D perhaps matching TRBD1 (5 bases). Material: naive CD8+ T cells from PBMCs. The CDR3 bases are TGTGCCAGCAGCTTCGAACAACAGGTTCCCTATGGCTACACCTTC. It specifies CASSFEQQVPYGYTF. The full variable domain, completed using reference TRBV11-2 and TRBJ1-2, is EAGVAQSPRYKIIEKRQSVAFWCNPISGHATLYWYQQILGQGPKLLIQFQNNGVVDDSQLPKDRFSAERLKGVDSTLKIQPAKLEDSAVYLCASSFEQQVPYGYTFGSGTRLTVV.